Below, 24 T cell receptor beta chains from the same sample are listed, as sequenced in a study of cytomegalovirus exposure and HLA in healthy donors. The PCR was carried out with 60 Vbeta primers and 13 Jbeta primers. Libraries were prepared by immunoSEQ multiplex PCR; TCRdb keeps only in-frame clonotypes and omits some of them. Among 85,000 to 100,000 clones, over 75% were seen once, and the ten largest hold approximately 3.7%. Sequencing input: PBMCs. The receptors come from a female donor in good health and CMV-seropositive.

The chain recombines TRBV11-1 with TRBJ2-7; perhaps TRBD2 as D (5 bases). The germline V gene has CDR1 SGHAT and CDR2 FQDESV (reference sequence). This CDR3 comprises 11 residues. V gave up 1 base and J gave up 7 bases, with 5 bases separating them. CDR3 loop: CASSLGREQYF. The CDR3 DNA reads TGTGCCAGCAGCTTAGGGAGGGAGCAGTACTTC.

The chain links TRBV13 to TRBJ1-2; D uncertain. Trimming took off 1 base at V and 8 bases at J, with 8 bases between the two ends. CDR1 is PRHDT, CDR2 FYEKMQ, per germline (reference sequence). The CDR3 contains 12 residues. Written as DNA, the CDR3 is TGTGCCAGCAGCTTAGATGTCAGGGGCTACACCTTC. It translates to CASSLDVRGYTF.

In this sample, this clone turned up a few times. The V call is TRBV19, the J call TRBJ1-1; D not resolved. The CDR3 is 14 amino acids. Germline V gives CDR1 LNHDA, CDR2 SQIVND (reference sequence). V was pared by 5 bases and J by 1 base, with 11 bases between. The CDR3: CASSRSGENTEAFF. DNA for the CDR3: TGTGCCAGTAGTCGGTCCGGGGAGAACACTGAAGCTTTCTTT.

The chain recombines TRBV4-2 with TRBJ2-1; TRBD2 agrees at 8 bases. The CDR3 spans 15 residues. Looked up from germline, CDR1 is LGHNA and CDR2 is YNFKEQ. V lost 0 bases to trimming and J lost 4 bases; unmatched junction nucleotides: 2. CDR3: CASSQDAGGYNEQFF. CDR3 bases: TGTGCCAGCAGCCAAGACGCGGGGGGTTACAATGAGCAGTTCTTC.

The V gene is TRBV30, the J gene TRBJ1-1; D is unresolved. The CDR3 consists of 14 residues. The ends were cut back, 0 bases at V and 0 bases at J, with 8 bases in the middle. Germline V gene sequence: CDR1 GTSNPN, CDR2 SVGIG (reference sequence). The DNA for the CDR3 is TGTGCCTGGAGTGTACCCAGTGTGAACACTGAAGCTTTCTTT. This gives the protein CAWSVPSVNTEAFF.

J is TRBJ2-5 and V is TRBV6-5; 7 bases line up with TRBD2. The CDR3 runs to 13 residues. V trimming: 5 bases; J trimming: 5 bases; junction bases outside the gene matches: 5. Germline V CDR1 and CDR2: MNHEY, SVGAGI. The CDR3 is CASSGGEGETQYF. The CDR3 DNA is TGTGCCAGCAGTGGGGGGGAGGGGGAGACCCAGTACTTC.

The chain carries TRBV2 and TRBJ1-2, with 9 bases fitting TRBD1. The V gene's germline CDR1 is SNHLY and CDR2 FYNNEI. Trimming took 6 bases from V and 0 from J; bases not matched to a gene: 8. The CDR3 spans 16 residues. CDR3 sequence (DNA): TGTGCCAGCAGAACGGGACAGGGACTAGCTAACTATGGCTACACCTTC. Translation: CASRTGQGLANYGYTF.

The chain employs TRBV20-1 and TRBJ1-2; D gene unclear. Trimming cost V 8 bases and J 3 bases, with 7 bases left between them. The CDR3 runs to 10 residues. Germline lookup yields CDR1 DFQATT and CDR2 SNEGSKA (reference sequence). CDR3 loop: CSSPDYGYTF. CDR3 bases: TGCAGTTCCCCAGACTATGGCTACACCTTC.

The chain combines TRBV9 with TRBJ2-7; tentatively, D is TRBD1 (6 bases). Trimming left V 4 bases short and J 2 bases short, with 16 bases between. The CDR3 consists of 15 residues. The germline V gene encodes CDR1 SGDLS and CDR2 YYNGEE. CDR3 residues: CASSPQWAGAYEQYF. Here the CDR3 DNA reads TGTGCCAGCAGCCCACAGTGGGCAGGGGCCTACGAGCAGTACTTC.

The CDR3 region is CASSFTGRWPQHF. CDR3 nucleotides: TGTGCCAGCAGCTTTACCGGGAGATGGCCCCAGCATTTT. V usage is TRBV7-2 and J usage is TRBJ1-5; D is unclear. From germline, CDR1 is SGHTA and CDR2 FQGNSA. CDR3 length: 13 residues. Trimming pared 3 bases from V and 9 bases from J, leaving 12 bases between.

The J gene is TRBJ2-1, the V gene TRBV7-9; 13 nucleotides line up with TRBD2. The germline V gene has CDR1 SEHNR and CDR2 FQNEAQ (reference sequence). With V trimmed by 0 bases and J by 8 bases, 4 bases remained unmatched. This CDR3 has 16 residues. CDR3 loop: CASSLAGTSGIYEQFF. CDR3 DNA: TGTGCCAGCAGCTTAGCCGGGACTAGCGGGATATATGAGCAGTTCTTC.

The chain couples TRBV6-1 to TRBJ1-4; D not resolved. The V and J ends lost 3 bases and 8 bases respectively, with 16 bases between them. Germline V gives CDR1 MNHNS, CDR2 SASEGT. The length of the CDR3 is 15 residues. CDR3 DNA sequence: TGTGCCAGCAGTGATTCTTGGCGGTCGGGAGAAAAACTGTTTTTT. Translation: CASSDSWRSGEKLFF.

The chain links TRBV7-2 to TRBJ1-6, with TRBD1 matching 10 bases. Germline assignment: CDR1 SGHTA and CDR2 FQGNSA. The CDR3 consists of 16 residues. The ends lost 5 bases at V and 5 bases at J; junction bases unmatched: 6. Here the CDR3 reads CASSARQGAHNSPLHF. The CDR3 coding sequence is TGTGCCAGCAGCGCGCGACAGGGGGCTCATAATTCACCCCTCCACTTT.

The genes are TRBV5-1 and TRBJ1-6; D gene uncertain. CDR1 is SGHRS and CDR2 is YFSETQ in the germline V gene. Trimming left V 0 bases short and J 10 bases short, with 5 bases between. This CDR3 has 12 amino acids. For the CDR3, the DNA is TGCGCCAGCAGCTTGGTTGGCTCACCCCTCCACTTT. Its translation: CASSLVGSPLHF. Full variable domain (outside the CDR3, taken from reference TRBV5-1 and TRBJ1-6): KAGVTQTPRYLIKTRGQQVTLSCSPISGHRSVSWYQQTPGQGLQFLFEYFSETQRNKGNFPGRFSGRQFSNSRSEMNVSTLELGDSALYLCASSLVGSPLHFGNGTRLTVT.

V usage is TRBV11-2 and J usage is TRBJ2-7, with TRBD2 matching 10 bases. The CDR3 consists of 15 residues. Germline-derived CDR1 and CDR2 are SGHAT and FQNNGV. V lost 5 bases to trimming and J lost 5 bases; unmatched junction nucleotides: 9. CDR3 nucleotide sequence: TGTGCCAGCAGCGCCAGCGGGAGGGCCCAGAACGAGCAGTACTTC. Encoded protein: CASSASGRAQNEQYF. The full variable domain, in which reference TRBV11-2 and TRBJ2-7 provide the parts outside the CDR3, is EAGVAQSPRYKIIEKRQSVAFWCNPISGHATLYWYQQILGQGPKLLIQFQNNGVVDDSQLPKDRFSAERLKGVDSTLKIQPAKLEDSAVYLCASSASGRAQNEQYFGPGTRLTVT.

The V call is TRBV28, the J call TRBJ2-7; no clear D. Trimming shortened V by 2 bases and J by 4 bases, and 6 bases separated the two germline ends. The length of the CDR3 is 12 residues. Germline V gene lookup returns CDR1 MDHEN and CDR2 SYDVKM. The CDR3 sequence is CASSLGVYEQYF. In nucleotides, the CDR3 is TGTGCCAGCAGTTTAGGAGTTTACGAGCAGTACTTC.

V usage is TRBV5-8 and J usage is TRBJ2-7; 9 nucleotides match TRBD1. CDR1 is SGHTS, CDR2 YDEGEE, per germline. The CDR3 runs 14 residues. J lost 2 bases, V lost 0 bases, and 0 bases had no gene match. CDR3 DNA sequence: TGTGCCAGCAGCTTGGGACAGGGGGCCTACGAGCAGTACTTC. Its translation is CASSLGQGAYEQYF. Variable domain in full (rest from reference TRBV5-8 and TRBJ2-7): EAGVTQSPTHLIKTRGQQATLRCSPISGHTSVYWYQQALGLGLQFLLWYDEGEERNRGNFPPRFSGRQFPNYSSELNVNALELEDSALYLCASSLGQGAYEQYFGPGTRLTVT.

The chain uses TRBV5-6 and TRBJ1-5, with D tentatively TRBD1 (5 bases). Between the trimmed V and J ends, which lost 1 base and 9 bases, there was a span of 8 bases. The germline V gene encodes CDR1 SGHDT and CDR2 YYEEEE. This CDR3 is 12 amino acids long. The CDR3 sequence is CASSLWGGPQHF. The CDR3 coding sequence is TGTGCCAGCAGCTTGTGGGGGGGGCCCCAGCATTTT.

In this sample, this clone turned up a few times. CDR3 in amino acids: CASSDGQGSSYEQYF. CDR3 DNA sequence: TGTGCCAGCAGTGACGGACAGGGGAGCTCCTACGAGCAGTACTTC. This sequence joins TRBV6-4 and TRBJ2-7; 9 bases agree with TRBD1. The germline V gene encodes CDR1 MRHNA and CDR2 SNTAGT. The CDR3 extends over 15 amino acids. Trimming removed 2 bases from V and 0 bases from J; junction bases left unmatched: 2.

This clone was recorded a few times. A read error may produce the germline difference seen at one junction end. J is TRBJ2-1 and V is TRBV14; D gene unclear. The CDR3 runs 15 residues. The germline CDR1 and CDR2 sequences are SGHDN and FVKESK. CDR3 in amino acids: CASSQHIMGHNGQFF. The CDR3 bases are TGTGCCAGCAGCCAACACATTATGGGCCATAATGGGCAGTTCTTC.

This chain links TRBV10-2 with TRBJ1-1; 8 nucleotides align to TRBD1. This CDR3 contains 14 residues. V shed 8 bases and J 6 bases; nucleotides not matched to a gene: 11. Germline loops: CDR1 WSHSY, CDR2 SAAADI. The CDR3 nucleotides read TGCGCCAGCGATCAGACAGGGGATGTCGCTGAAGCTTTCTTT. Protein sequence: CASDQTGDVAEAFF.

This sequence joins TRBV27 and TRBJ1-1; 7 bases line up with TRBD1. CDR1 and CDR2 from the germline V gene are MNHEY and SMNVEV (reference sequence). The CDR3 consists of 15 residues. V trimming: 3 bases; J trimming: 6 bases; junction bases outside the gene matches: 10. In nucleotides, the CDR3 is TGTGCCAGCAGTTTCTCGTACAGGGGTAAACCTGAAGCTTTCTTT. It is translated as CASSFSYRGKPEAFF.

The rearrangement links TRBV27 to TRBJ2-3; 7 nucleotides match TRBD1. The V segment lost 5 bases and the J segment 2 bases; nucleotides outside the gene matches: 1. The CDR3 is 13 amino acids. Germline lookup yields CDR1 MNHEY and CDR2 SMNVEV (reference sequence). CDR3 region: CASSTGVTDTQYF. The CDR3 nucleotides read TGTGCCAGCAGTACAGGGGTCACAGATACGCAGTATTTT.

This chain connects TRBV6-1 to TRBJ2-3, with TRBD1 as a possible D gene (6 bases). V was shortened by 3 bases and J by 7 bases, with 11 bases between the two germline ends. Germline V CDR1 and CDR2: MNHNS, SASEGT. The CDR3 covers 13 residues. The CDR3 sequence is CASSDRGLNTQYF. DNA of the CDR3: TGTGCCAGCAGTGACAGGGGCCTGAATACGCAGTATTTT.